These 14 T cell receptor beta chains were all obtained from the same sample, sequenced in a study of blood T cells in healthy people across ages (dated by TCRdb to between 2014 and 2016). The method behind the library was 5' RACE. TCRdb names Illumina HiSeq 2500 as the instrument used. A second PCR of roughly 7 to 11 cycles was performed with a sample-barcoded 5' primer and a J-beta primer mix. TCRdb ran its own pipeline on the public reads, namely fastp trimming at Q25 and MiXCR clone calling, and kept in-frame beta chains. Rows with a matching CDR3 protein are joined into one entry that keeps the most common DNA and genes. Here the sample has hundreds of thousands of distinct CDR3 sequences; around half occur a single time. Under 35% of the sample is in the top ten clones. The sample consisted of blood. These receptors were obtained from a woman aged 55-69 years in good health.

The chain combines TRBV7-2 with TRBJ1-1, with D hard to call. Germline V gene lookup returns CDR1 SGHTA and CDR2 FQGNSA. With 4 bases removed from V and 5 bases from J, the gap between germline ends came to 8 bases. This CDR3 has 12 amino acids. CDR3 sequence (DNA): TGTGCCAGCAGCTCCCCGTTAACTGAAGCTTTCTTT. Protein product: CASSSPLTEAFF. Based on the CDR3 plus reference TRBV7-2 and TRBJ1-1, the full variable domain is GAGVSQSPSNKVTEKGKDVELRCDPISGHTALYWYRQSLGQGLEFLIYFQGNSAPDKSGLPSDRFSAERTGGSVSTLTIQRTQQEDSAVYLCASSSPLTEAFFGQGTRLTVV.

This sequence joins TRBV7-2 and TRBJ2-3; D tentatively reads TRBD1 or TRBD2 (5 bases each). The V gene lost 2 bases and the J gene lost 0 bases, with 15 bases spanning the gap. Germline V gene lookup returns CDR1 SGHTA and CDR2 FQGNSA. CDR3 length: 17 amino acids. The CDR3 nucleotides are TGTGCCAGCAGCTTAATGGGACCGGGGCAAAGCACAGATACGCAGTATTTT. Encoded protein: CASSLMGPGQSTDTQYF.

As regards this clonotype: One base away lies a much larger clone, so this may be a sequencing read error. This chain uses TRBV7-2 with TRBJ2-3, with 7 positions matching TRBD2. The CDR3 is made up of 15 amino acids. CDR1 SGHTA and CDR2 FQGNSA come from the germline V gene. DNA for the CDR3: TGTGCCAGCAGCTTAATGGGAGGGTTAGAAGATATGCAGTATTTT. Protein product: CASSLMGGLEDMQYF.

This chain links TRBV11-3 with TRBJ2-1; the D gene is possibly TRBD2 (5 bases). V shed 5 bases and J shed 8 bases, with 7 bases lying between them. The length of the CDR3 is 11 residues. Per germline, CDR1 SGHNT and CDR2 YENEEA. The CDR3 spells CASSHGDEQFF. Written as DNA, the CDR3 is TGTGCCAGCAGCCACGGGGATGAGCAGTTCTTC.

The chain uses TRBV30 and TRBJ2-1, with D unresolved. V was clipped by 4 bases and J by 6 bases, with 7 bases between them. Looked up from germline, CDR1 is GTSNPN and CDR2 is SVGIG (reference sequence). The CDR3 sequence is 11 residues long. CDR3 nucleotide sequence: TGTGCCTGGATGTTTGGCAATGAGCAGTTCTTC. It translates to CAWMFGNEQFF. Together with reference TRBV30 and TRBJ2-1, the CDR3 gives the full variable domain: SQTIHQWPATLVQPVGSPLSLECTVEGTSNPNLYWYRQAAGRGLQLLFYSVGIGQISSEVPQNLSASRPQDRQFILSSKKLLLSDSGFYLCAWMFGNEQFFGPGTRLTVL.

The chain joins TRBV20-1 to TRBJ2-1; TRBD2 matches at 9 bases. The J call may be faulty, since TRBJ2-7 better matches the DNA end. The length of the CDR3 is 14 residues. Germline V CDR1 and CDR2: DFQATT, SNEGSKA (reference sequence). In DNA form, the CDR3 reads TGCAGTGCTAGAGTAGCGGGAGCCTACAATGAGCAGTACTTC. Translated: CSARVAGAYNEQYF.

J is TRBJ1-6 and V is TRBV12-3 or TRBV12-4, with D maybe TRBD1 (6 bases). CDR3 length: 14 residues. Trimming left V 7 bases short and J 6 bases short, with 13 bases between. The CDR3 bases are TGTGCCAGCACCCCCGGACAGATTAATTCACCCCTCCACTTT. This encodes CASTPGQINSPLHF.

Many counts were recorded for this clonotype. The chain is built from TRBV20-1 and TRBJ2-7; D is undetermined. V dropped 3 bases and J dropped 0 bases, with 12 bases sitting between them. Per the germline V gene, CDR1 is DFQATT and CDR2 is SNEGSKA (reference sequence). The CDR3 extends over 14 amino acids. The DNA for the CDR3 is TGCAGTGCTAGTGGGTTTACGAGCTCCTACGAGCAGTACTTC. Its translation is CSASGFTSSYEQYF.

This clonotype has more than one count but fewer than ten. J is TRBJ2-5 and V is TRBV7-2; the match to TRBD1 covers 9 bases. V lost 3 bases, J lost 4 bases, and 9 bases stayed unmatched. Germline lookup yields CDR1 SGHTA and CDR2 FQGNSA. This CDR3 comprises 16 residues. CDR3 protein: CASSFRIQGAGETQYF. CDR3 bases: TGTGCCAGCAGCTTCAGAATACAGGGGGCGGGAGAGACCCAGTACTTC.

The chain has TRBV7-2 and TRBJ2-1, with 8 bases lining up with TRBD1. Germline lookup yields CDR1 SGHTA and CDR2 FQGNSA. V lost 3 bases, J lost 4 bases, and 5 bases stayed unmatched. This CDR3 has 15 residues. The chain's CDR3 is CASSLDRATYNEQFF. The DNA of the CDR3 is TGTGCCAGCAGCTTGGACAGGGCAACATACAATGAGCAGTTCTTC.

The J gene is TRBJ1-1, the V gene TRBV29-1; TRBD1 is a possible D gene (5 bases). The germline CDR1 and CDR2 sequences are SQVTM and ANQGSEA. This CDR3 spans 13 amino acids. V was pared by 4 bases and J by 3 bases, with 12 bases between. Written as DNA, the CDR3 is TGCAGCGTTGCCCGGACACTGGACACTGAAGCTTTCTTT. Protein sequence: CSVARTLDTEAFF.

The V gene is TRBV9, the J gene TRBJ1-2; D might be TRBD1 (6 bases). Germline CDR1 and CDR2: SGDLS and YYNGEE. The germline V and J ends were trimmed by 3 bases and 7 bases, with 10 bases remaining between them. The CDR3 length is 12 residues. CDR3 sequence (DNA): TGTGCCAGCAGCGAACAGGGATCTGGCTACACCTTC. Amino acid sequence: CASSEQGSGYTF.

This clonotype came up a few times. This CDR3 reads CASSRAGSYNEQFF. The CDR3 bases are TGTGCCAGCAGCCGAGCGGGCTCCTACAATGAGCAGTTCTTC. The chain recombines TRBV7-2 with TRBJ2-1; D is possibly TRBD2 (6 bases). Looked up from germline, CDR1 is SGHTA and CDR2 is FQGNSA. Trimming took 5 bases from V and 0 from J, leaving 8 bases between them. The CDR3 loop spans 14 amino acids.

V usage is TRBV10-3 and J usage is TRBJ2-5; 8 nucleotides match TRBD1. Germline-derived CDR1 and CDR2 are ENHRY and SYGVKD. This CDR3 has 13 residues. V was clipped by 10 bases and J by 11 bases; unmatched bases: 15. The CDR3 DNA follows: TGTGCCACCAGGACAGGGCACTCTGGGGGGCAGTACTTC. It translates to CATRTGHSGGQYF.